This entry lists 18 T cell receptor beta chains sequenced from one sample in a study of T cell repertoires in cytomegalovirus infection. Their antigens remain unidentified. TCRdb used MiXCR to reprocess the reads, holding one entry per CDR3 protein. The table shows approximately 600,000 distinct CDR3 sequences, with over 35% occurring only once. The sequencing used cultured PBMCs, collected from culture after CMV antigen stimulation. The receptors originated from a human donor in good health (CMV status not recorded). Some clones in this sample may be carry-over from other donors' samples.

The gene calls are TRBV20-1 and TRBJ1-4, with D possibly matching TRBD1 (5 bases). CDR3 length: 15 residues. V was clipped by 0 bases and J by 10 bases, with 18 bases between them. Germline loops: CDR1 DFQATT, CDR2 SNEGSKA (reference sequence). The CDR3: CSARDLVQGLGKLFF. The DNA of the CDR3 is TGCAGTGCTAGAGATCTGGTTCAGGGTTTAGGAAAACTGTTTTTT.

This clonotype has just a few counts. The chain recombines TRBV7-2 with TRBJ2-7; 10 bases match TRBD2. Germline trimming cut 0 bases from V and 3 bases from J; bases unmatched to any gene: 5. Germline lookup yields CDR1 SGHTA and CDR2 FQGNSA. The CDR3 runs 16 residues. The CDR3 region is CASSLAASGGLYEQYF. CDR3 coding DNA: TGTGCCAGCAGCTTAGCGGCTAGCGGGGGCCTCTACGAGCAGTACTTC.

The chain carries TRBV6-5 and TRBJ1-6; 7 bases map to TRBD1. The CDR3 extends over 15 amino acids. V dropped 2 bases and J dropped 5; count of bases not matched to a gene: 3. Per the germline V gene, CDR1 is MNHEY and CDR2 is SVGAGI. The CDR3 sequence is CASSYDRADNSPLHF. The CDR3 coding sequence is TGTGCCAGCAGTTACGACAGGGCAGATAATTCACCCCTCCACTTT.

The chain is built from TRBV20-1 and TRBJ2-1; TRBD2 is a possible D gene (5 bases). The CDR3 has 14 residues. The V gene's germline CDR1 is DFQATT and CDR2 SNEGSKA (reference sequence). With 5 bases removed from V and 9 bases from J, the gap between germline ends came to 20 bases. Written as DNA, the CDR3 is TGCAGTGCTCGTCGGGATCCATCTAAAGTTGAGCAGTTCTTC. Translated: CSARRDPSKVEQFF.

This chain links TRBV11-3 with TRBJ2-1; D gene ambiguous. Trimming removed 3 bases from V and 5 bases from J, with 8 bases in between. The germline V gene encodes CDR1 SGHNT and CDR2 YENEEA. The CDR3 covers 13 residues. The CDR3 DNA follows: TGTGCCAGCAGCTTTACCTTCGACAATGAGCAGTTCTTC. Residues: CASSFTFDNEQFF.

The DNA for the CDR3 is TGTGCCAGCACCGCGGGTTTTAGCACAGATACGCAGTATTTT. Translating gives CASTAGFSTDTQYF. The rearrangement joins TRBV7-8 to TRBJ2-3, with a possible D match to TRBD2 (5 bases). The CDR3 runs to 14 residues. Deletions cut 7 bases from V and 0 bases from J, with 11 bases between. CDR1 and CDR2 from the germline V gene are SGHVS and FQNEAQ.

This clonotype has only a few counts. The CDR3: CASSYTEKGQPQHF. The CDR3 DNA follows: TGTGCCAGCAGTTACACGGAAAAGGGGCAGCCCCAGCATTTT. The rearrangement uses TRBV6-5 and TRBJ1-5; tentatively, D is TRBD1 (5 bases). V dropped 2 bases and J dropped 7 bases, with 12 bases sitting between them. This CDR3 comprises 14 residues. CDR1 MNHEY and CDR2 SVGAGI come from the germline V gene.

The chain employs TRBV10-2 and TRBJ2-1; no clear D gene. Trimming removed 4 bases at V and 8 bases at J, with 15 bases between. This CDR3 is built from 14 residues. Germline CDR1 and CDR2: WSHSY and SAAADI. The CDR3 region is CASSGERVGHEQFF. CDR3 DNA: TGCGCCAGCAGTGGAGAAAGGGTCGGGCATGAGCAGTTCTTC.

This clonotype was observed a handful of times. The CDR3, as DNA: TGCAGTGCTAGAGATCGGGGGAGGCAAGAGACCCAGTACTTC. It codes for CSARDRGRQETQYF. The genes are TRBV20-1 and TRBJ2-5; D possibly corresponds to TRBD2 (6 bases). Trimming took 0 bases from V and 2 from J, leaving 10 bases between them. The length of the CDR3 is 14 residues. Germline CDR1 reads DFQATT; CDR2 reads SNEGSKA (reference sequence).

This rearrangement joins TRBV3-1 to TRBJ2-5; D is perhaps TRBD1 or TRBD2 (5 bases each). Germline values: CDR1 LGHDT, CDR2 YNNKEL (reference sequence). The CDR3 runs to 14 residues. The germline V and J ends were trimmed by 3 bases and 5 bases, with 13 bases remaining between them. In DNA, the CDR3 is TGTGCCAGCAGCCAGCAGGGAGTTACGGAGACCCAGTACTTC. This gives the protein CASSQQGVTETQYF.

The chain uses TRBV6-5 and TRBJ1-5; D not resolved. V gave up 2 bases and J gave up 6 bases, with 8 bases separating them. The length of the CDR3 is 13 residues. Germline lookup yields CDR1 MNHEY and CDR2 SVGAGI. CDR3 loop: CASSYRATQPQHF. The CDR3, as DNA: TGTGCCAGCAGTTACCGGGCCACTCAGCCCCAGCATTTT.

The V call is TRBV7-8, the J call TRBJ2-7; D might be TRBD1 (6 bases). The CDR3 consists of 18 residues. Trimming removed 4 bases from V and 3 bases from J, with 25 bases in between. The germline V gene has CDR1 SGHVS and CDR2 FQNEAQ. The DNA of the CDR3 is TGTGCCAGCAGCTCCATCCCCTCCCACACCACAGGGATCTACGAGCAGTACTTC. Translated, it gives CASSSIPSHTTGIYEQYF.

The chain combines TRBV29-1 with TRBJ1-1; the D is unclear. V was shortened by 7 bases and J by 6 bases, with 12 bases between the two germline ends. The germline CDR1 and CDR2 sequences are SQVTM and ANQGSEA. This CDR3 is 11 amino acids long. CDR3 DNA: TGCAGCGCCTGCTTGCAGGCTGAAGCTTTCTTT. This encodes CSACLQAEAFF.

V usage is TRBV6-6 and J usage is TRBJ1-5, with no clear D. CDR1 and CDR2 from the germline V gene are MNHNY and SVGAGI (reference sequence). This CDR3 region has 13 residues. Trimming removed 6 bases from V and 0 bases from J, with 6 bases in between. CDR3 region: CASSVHSNQPQHF. The CDR3 DNA reads TGTGCCAGCAGCGTCCATAGCAATCAGCCCCAGCATTTT.

The chain is built from TRBV7-8 and TRBJ1-5, with no clear D. The CDR3 runs to 16 residues. Deletions cut 0 bases from V and 8 bases from J, with 17 bases between. Germline V CDR1 and CDR2: SGHVS, FQNEAQ. In DNA form, the CDR3 reads TGTGCCAGCAGCTTAGCCCCCGCAGGACGATCCGAGCCCCAGCATTTT. This sequence encodes CASSLAPAGRSEPQHF.

The rearrangement links TRBV7-2 to TRBJ1-5; 11 bases agree with TRBD1. The germline CDR1 and CDR2 sequences are SGHTA and FQGNSA. CDR3 length: 15 residues. V shed 4 bases, J shed 4 bases, and the junction held 3 bases outside the gene matches. CDR3 protein: CASSWTGGANQPQHF. The DNA of the CDR3 is TGTGCCAGCAGCTGGACAGGGGGCGCGAATCAGCCCCAGCATTTT.

This clonotype was observed at least ten times. The chain uses TRBV7-2 and TRBJ1-1; 10 nucleotides line up with TRBD1. The CDR3 totals 15 residues. Unmatched junction bases numbered 4, after V lost 3 bases and J lost 3 bases. Per the germline V gene, CDR1 is SGHTA and CDR2 is FQGNSA. The CDR3 DNA is TGTGCCAGCAGCTTTTGGACAGGGGGGTACACTGAAGCTTTCTTT. Translating gives CASSFWTGGYTEAFF.

This rearrangement joins TRBV7-2 to TRBJ2-5; D might be TRBD2 (6 bases). Trimming stripped 5 bases from V and 9 bases from J, with 28 bases between. The germline V gene has CDR1 SGHTA and CDR2 FQGNSA. This CDR3 has 17 residues. The CDR3 DNA is TGTGCCAGCAGCACCTCCGAGTCGAGAATATGGGGGGAGGCCCAGTACTTC. Encoded protein: CASSTSESRIWGEAQYF.